The present T cell receptor (beta chain) was sequenced within a study of OX40 agonist ivuxolimab in advanced cancers. Study-level results: The average count of expanded clones was higher among CD8+ T cells than among CD4+. At 0.1 to 3.0 mg/kg and by week 6, clonal expansion occurred in CD4+ and CD8+ blood T cells. The specificity for antigen of the expanded peripheral T cells was not determined.

The ends were cut back, 5 bases at V and 2 bases at J, with 16 bases in the middle. Germline V gene lookup returns CDR1 MNHEY and CDR2 SMNVEV (reference sequence). CDR3 size: 16 residues. Assay used: immunoSEQ multiplex PCR; TCRdb lists only in-frame clones, some missing. The sample consists of 75,000 to 85,000 clones, roughly 87% of them appearing once. Comments on this clone: Its antigen is currently unknown.

This sample comprised CD4+ or CD8+ T cells sorted from blood, obtained in a trial of the OX40 agonist ivuxolimab. V is TRBV27 and J is TRBJ1-5; no reliable D call. The TCR comes from an adult with an advanced solid tumor such as melanoma, head and neck, liver or kidney cancer. The CDR3 nucleotides read TGTGCCAGCAGTCTACGGACCACCCTGGGCAATCAGCCCCAGCATTTT. It translates to CASSLRTTLGNQPQHF.